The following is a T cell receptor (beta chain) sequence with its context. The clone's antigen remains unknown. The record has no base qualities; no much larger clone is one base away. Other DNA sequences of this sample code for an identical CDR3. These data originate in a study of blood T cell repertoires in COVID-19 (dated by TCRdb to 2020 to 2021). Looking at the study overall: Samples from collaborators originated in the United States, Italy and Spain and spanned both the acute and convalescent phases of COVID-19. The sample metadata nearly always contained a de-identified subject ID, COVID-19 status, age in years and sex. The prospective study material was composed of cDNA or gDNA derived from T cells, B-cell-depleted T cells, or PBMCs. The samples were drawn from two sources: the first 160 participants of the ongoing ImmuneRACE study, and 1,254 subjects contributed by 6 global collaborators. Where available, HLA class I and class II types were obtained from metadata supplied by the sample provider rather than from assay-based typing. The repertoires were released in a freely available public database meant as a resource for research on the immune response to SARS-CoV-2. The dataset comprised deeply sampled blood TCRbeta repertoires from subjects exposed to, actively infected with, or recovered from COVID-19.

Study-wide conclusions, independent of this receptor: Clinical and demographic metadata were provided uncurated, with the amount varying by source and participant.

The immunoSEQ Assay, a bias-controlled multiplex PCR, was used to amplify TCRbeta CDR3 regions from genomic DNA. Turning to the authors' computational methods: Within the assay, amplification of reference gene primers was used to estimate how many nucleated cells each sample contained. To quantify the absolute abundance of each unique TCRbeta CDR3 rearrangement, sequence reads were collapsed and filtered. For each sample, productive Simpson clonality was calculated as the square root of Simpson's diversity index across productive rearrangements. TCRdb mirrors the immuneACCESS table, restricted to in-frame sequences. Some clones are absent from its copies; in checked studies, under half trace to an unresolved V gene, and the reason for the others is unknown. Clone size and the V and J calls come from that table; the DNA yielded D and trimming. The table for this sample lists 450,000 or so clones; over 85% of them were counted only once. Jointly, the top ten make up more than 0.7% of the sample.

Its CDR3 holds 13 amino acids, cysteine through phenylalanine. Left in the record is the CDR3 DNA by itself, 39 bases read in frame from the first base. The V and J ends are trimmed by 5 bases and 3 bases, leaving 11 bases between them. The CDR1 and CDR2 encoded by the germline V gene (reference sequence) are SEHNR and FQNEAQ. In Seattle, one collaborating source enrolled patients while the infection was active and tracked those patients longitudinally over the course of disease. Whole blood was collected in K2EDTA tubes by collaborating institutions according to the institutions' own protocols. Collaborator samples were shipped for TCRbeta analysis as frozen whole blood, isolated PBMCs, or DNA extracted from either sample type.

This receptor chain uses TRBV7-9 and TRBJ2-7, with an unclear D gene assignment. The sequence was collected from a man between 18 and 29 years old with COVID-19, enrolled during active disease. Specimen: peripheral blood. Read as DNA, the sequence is TGTGCCAGCAGCCTTGGGTCGGGCTACGAGCAGTACTTC. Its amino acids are CASSLGSGYEQYF.